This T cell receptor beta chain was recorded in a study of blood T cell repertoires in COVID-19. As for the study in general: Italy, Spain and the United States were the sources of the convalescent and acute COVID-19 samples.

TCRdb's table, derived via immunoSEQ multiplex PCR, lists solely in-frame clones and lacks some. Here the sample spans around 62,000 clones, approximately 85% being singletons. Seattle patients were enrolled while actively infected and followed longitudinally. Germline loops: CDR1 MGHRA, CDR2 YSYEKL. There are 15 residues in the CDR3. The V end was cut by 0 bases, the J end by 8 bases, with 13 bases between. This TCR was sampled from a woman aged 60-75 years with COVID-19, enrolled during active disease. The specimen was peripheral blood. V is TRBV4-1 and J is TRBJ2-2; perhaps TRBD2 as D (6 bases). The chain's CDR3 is CASSQDGGIEGELFF. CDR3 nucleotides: TGCGCCAGCAGCCAAGATGGAGGGATCGAAGGGGAGCTGTTTTTT.